This TCR beta chain is from a study of blood T cells in healthy people across ages. This CDR3 region has 11 residues. Germline V gene lookup returns CDR1 MDHEN and CDR2 SYDVKM. V lost 4 bases and J 11 bases, leaving 11 bases between the germline ends. Combining a sample-barcoded 5' primer with a J-beta primer mix, a second PCR ran for roughly 7 to 11 cycles. TCRdb re-called the 5' RACE reads through MiXCR, storing one row per CDR3 protein. Of over 700,000 distinct CDR3 sequences in the sample, 25% were seen once. These same records also appear under a second study, on T cells of mothers and their children.

The chain employs TRBV28 and TRBJ2-5, with D tentatively TRBD1 (5 bases). This clonotype was obtained from a boy aged 5-17 years in good health. Source material: blood. The CDR3, as DNA: TGTGCCAGCAGTTCAGGACAAGAGCAGTACTTC. This sequence encodes CASSSGQEQYF. The variable domain in full, completed from reference TRBV28 and TRBJ2-5, reads DVKVTQSSRYLVKRTGEKVFLECVQDMDHENMFWYRQDPGLGLRLIYFSYDVKMKEKGDIPEGYSVSREKKERFSLILESASTNQTSMYLCASSSGQEQYFGPGTRLLVL.